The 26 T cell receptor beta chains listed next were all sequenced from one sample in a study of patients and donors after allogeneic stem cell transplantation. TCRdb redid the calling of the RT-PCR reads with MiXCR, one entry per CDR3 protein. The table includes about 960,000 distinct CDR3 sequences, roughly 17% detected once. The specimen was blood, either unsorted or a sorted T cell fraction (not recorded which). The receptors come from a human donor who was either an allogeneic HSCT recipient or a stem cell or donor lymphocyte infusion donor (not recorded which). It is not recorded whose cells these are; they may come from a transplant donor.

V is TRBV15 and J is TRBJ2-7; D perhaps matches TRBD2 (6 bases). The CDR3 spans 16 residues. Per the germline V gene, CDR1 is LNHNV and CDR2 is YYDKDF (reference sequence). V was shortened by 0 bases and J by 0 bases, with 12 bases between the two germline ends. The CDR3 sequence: CATSREVWRGSYEQYF. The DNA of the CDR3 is TGTGCCACCAGCAGAGAAGTGTGGCGGGGCTCCTACGAGCAGTACTTC.

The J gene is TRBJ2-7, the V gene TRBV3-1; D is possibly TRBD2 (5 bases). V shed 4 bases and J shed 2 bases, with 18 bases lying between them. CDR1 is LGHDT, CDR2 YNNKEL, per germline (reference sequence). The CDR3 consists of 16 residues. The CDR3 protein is CASSRGSWTDPYEQYF. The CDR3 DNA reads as TGTGCCAGCAGCCGAGGGTCCTGGACGGACCCCTACGAGCAGTACTTC.

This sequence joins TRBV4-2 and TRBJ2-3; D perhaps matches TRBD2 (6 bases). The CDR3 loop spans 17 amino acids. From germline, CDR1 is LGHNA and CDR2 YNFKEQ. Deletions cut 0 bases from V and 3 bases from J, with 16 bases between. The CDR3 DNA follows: TGTGCCAGCAGCCAAGATGGCCAGCGGGTTGGAACAGATACGCAGTATTTT. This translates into CASSQDGQRVGTDTQYF.

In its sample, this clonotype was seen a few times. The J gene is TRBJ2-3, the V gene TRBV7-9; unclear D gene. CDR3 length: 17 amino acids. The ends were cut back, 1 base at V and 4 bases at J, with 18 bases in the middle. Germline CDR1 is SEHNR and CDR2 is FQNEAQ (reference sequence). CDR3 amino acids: CASSLGVGRLSADTQYF. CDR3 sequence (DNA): TGTGCCAGCAGCTTAGGTGTCGGCAGATTGTCAGCAGATACGCAGTATTTT.

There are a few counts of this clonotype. This CDR3 is CASAKEASNEKLFF. In nucleotides, the CDR3 is TGCGCCAGCGCAAAGGAGGCTTCTAATGAAAAACTGTTTTTT. The J gene is TRBJ1-4, the V gene TRBV5-1; D not certain. There are 14 residues in the CDR3. Germline V CDR1 and CDR2: SGHRS, YFSETQ. Between the trimmed V and J ends, which lost 7 bases and 3 bases, there was a span of 13 bases.

The CDR3 DNA sequence: TGCAGTGCCAGGGGGCCGGGACTTACCCAAGAGACCCAGTACTTC. Its protein product is CSARGPGLTQETQYF. The chain joins TRBV20-1 to TRBJ2-5; 8 bases are shared with TRBD1. This CDR3 region has 15 residues. Losses at the gene ends were 6 bases for V and 1 base for J; bases not matched to a gene: 10. Per germline, CDR1 DFQATT and CDR2 SNEGSKA (reference sequence).

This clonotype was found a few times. CDR3 loop: CASDQAGDGTGELFF. CDR3 coding DNA: TGTGCCAGCGACCAAGCGGGAGATGGGACCGGGGAGCTGTTTTTT. The chain employs TRBV27 and TRBJ2-2, with 8 bases matching TRBD2. Germline CDR1 reads MNHEY; CDR2 reads SMNVEV (reference sequence). Losses at the gene ends were 8 bases for V and 5 bases for J; bases not matched to a gene: 10. This CDR3 is 15 amino acids long.

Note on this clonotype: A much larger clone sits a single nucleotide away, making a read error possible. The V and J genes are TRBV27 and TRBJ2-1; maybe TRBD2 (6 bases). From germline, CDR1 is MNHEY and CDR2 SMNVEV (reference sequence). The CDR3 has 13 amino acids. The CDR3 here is CASGLSGDNEQFF. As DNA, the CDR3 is TGTGCCAGCGGTTTATCGGGGGACAATGAGCAGTTCTTC.

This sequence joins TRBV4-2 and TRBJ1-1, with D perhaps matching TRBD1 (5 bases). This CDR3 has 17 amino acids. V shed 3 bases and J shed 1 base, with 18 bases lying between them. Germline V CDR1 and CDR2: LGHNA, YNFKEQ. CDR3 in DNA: TGTGCCAGCAGCCACCCCCGAGGGGCAGGGAGGAACACTGAAGCTTTCTTT. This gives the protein CASSHPRGAGRNTEAFF.

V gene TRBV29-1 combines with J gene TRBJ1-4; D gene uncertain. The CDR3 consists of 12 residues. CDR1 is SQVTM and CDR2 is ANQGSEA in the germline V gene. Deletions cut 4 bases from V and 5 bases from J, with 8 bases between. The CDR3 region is CSVVGRNEKLFF. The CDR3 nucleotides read TGCAGCGTTGTAGGCAGAAATGAAAAACTGTTTTTT.

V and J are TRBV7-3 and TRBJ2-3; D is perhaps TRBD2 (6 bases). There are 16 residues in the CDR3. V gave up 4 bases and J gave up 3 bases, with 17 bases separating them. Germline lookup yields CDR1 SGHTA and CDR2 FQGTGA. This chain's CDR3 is CASSSLGEGLTDTQYF. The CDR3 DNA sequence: TGTGCCAGCAGCTCCTTGGGAGAGGGACTGACAGATACGCAGTATTTT.

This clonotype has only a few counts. CDR3 region: CASSLFGGAGNEQFF. As DNA, the CDR3 is TGTGCCAGCAGCTTATTCGGGGGGGCGGGCAATGAGCAGTTCTTC. This chain joins TRBV7-3 and TRBJ2-1, with 8 bases matching TRBD2. Germline CDR1 reads SGHTA; CDR2 reads FQGTGA. This CDR3 has 15 amino acids. The junction had 6 bases not matched to a gene; V was cut back by 2 bases and J by 6 bases.

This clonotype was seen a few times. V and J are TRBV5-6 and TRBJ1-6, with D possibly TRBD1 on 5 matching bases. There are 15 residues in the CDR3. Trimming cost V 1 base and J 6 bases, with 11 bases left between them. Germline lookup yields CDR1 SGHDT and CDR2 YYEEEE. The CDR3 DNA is TGTGCCAGCAGCTTGTATCCAGGGACTAATTCACCCCTCCACTTT. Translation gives CASSLYPGTNSPLHF. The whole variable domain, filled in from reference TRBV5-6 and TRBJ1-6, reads DAGVTQSPTHLIKTRGQQVTLRCSPKSGHDTVSWYQQALGQGPQFIFQYYEEEERQRGNFPDRFSGHQFPNYSSELNVNALLLGDSALYLCASSLYPGTNSPLHFGNGTRLTVT.

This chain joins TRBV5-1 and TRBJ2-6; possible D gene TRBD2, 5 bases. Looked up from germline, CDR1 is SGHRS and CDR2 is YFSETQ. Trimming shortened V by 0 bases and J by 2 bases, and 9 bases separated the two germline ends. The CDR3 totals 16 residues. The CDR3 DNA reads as TGCGCCAGCAGCTTGGTAGCGATGACTGGGGCCAACGTCCTGACTTTC. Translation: CASSLVAMTGANVLTF.

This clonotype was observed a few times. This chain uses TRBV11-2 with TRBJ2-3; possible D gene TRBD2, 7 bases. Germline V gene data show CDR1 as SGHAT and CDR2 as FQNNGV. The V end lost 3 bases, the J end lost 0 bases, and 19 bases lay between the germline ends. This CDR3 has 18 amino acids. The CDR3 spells CASSLVFVRGPSTDTQYF. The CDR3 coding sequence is TGTGCCAGCAGCTTGGTTTTTGTGCGGGGGCCCAGCACAGATACGCAGTATTTT.

Written as DNA, the CDR3 is TGTGCCAGCGCCGTCGACCGTGGGGCTAATGACTATGGCTACACCTTC. Protein sequence: CASAVDRGANDYGYTF. The chain is built from TRBV6-2 or TRBV6-3 and TRBJ1-2; tentative D call: TRBD1 (5 bases). The CDR3 runs to 16 residues. Deletions cut 8 bases from V and 3 bases from J, with 22 bases between. CDR1 is MNHEY, CDR2 SVGEGT, per germline.

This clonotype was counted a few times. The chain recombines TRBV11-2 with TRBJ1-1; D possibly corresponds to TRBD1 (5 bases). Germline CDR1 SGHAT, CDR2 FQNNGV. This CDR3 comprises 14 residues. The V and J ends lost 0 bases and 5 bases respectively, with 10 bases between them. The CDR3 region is CASSLDLGGTEAFF. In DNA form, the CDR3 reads TGTGCCAGCAGCTTAGATTTGGGGGGGACTGAAGCTTTCTTT.

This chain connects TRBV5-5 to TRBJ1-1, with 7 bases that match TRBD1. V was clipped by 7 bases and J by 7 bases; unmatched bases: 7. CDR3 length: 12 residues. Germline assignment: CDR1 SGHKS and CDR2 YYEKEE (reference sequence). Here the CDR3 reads CASGGGIIEAFF. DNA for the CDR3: TGTGCCAGCGGAGGGGGCATCATTGAAGCTTTCTTT.

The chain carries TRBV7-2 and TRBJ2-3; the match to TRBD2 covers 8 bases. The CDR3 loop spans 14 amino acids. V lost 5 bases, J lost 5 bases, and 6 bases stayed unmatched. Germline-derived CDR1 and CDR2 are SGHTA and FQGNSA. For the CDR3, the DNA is TGTGCCAGCAGCGAGGGACTAGAGATAGATACGCAGTATTTT. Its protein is CASSEGLEIDTQYF.

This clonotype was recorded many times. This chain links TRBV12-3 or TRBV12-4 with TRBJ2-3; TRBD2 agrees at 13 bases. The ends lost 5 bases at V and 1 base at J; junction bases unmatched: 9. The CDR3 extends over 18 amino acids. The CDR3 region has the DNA TGTGCCAGCAGTATCAGACTAGCGGGGGGCTTCCGCACAGATACGCAGTATTTT. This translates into CASSIRLAGGFRTDTQYF.

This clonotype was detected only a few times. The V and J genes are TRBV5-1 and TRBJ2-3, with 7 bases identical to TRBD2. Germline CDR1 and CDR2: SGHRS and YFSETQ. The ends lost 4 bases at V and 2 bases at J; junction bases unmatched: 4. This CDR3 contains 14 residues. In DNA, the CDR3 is TGCGCCAGCAGCCCCGGGACTACCACAGATACGCAGTATTTT. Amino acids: CASSPGTTTDTQYF.

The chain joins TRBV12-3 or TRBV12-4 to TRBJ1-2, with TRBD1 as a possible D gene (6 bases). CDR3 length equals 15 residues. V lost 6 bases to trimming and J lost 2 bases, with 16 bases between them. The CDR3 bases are TGTGCCAGCAGGCCCTCCGGGACAACGAACTATGGCTACACCTTC. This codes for CASRPSGTTNYGYTF.

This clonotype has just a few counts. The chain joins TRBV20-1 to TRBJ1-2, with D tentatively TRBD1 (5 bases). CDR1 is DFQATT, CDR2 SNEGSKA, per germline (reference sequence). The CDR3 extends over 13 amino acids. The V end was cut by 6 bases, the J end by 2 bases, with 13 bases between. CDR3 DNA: TGCAGTGCGCCCGGGACGGTGAACTATGGCTACACCTTC. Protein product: CSAPGTVNYGYTF.

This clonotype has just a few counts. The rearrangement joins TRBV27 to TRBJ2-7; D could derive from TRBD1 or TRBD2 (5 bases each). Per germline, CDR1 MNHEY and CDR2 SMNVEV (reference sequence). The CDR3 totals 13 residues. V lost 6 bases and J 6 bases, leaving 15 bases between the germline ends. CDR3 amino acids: CASSLGTRREQYF. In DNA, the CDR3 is TGTGCCAGCAGCCTAGGGACCCGTCGCGAGCAGTACTTC.

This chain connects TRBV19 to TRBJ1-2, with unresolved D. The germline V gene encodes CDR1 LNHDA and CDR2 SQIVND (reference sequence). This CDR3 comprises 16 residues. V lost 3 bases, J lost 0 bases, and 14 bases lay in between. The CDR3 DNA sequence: TGTGCCAGTAGTATCACCCCCCCTCAAGCTAACTATGGCTACACCTTC. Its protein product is CASSITPPQANYGYTF.

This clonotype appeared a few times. CDR3 coding DNA: TGCGCCAGCAGCTTAAGTCCGGGAGGAGGAAGAGAGACCCAGTACTTC. Translating it yields CASSLSPGGGRETQYF. V is TRBV5-1 and J is TRBJ2-5, with 7 bases fitting TRBD2. The germline CDR1 and CDR2 sequences are SGHRS and YFSETQ. CDR3 length equals 16 residues. After removal of 2 bases from V and 4 bases from J, the junction contained 11 bases not matched to a gene.